Listed here are 11 T cell receptor beta chains from one sample, sequenced in a study of beta chain features in type 1 diabetes. As every portion of the isolated RNA was reverse transcribed, the sequencing read expressed TCRB transcripts. The data were produced by immunoSEQ multiplex PCR, yet TCRdb's version contains in-frame clones alone and is incomplete. This table has some 900,000 clones, roughly 16% appearing once. Material: naive CD4+ T cells from blood. The receptors derive from a woman between 18 and 29 years old in good health.

The chain links TRBV2 to TRBJ2-7, with 11 bases that match TRBD1. After removal of 1 base from V and 3 bases from J, the junction contained 2 bases not matched to a gene. The CDR3 runs to 15 residues. CDR1 is SNHLY and CDR2 is FYNNEI in the germline V gene. The CDR3 nucleotides read TGTGCCAGCAGTGAAGGGGGGACAGGGGGCTACGAGCAGTACTTC. Translating it yields CASSEGGTGGYEQYF.

In its sample, this clone was seen a few times. The chain joins TRBV7-2 to TRBJ1-1; D is unclear. Trimming shortened V by 0 bases and J by 2 bases, and 10 bases separated the two germline ends. The CDR3 spans 15 residues. CDR1 and CDR2 (germline): SGHTA, FQGNSA. CDR3 DNA sequence: TGTGCCAGCAGCTTAGCGCGGTGGGGAAACACTGAAGCTTTCTTT. Encoded protein: CASSLARWGNTEAFF. Based on the CDR3 plus reference TRBV7-2 and TRBJ1-1, the full variable domain is GAGVSQSPSNKVTEKGKDVELRCDPISGHTALYWYRQSLGQGLEFLIYFQGNSAPDKSGLPSDRFSAERTGGSVSTLTIQRTQQEDSAVYLCASSLARWGNTEAFFGQGTRLTVV.

This clone was found a few times. The genes are TRBV7-9 and TRBJ2-7; the D gene could be TRBD1 or TRBD2 (6 bases each). There are 15 residues in the CDR3. V lost 3 bases, J lost 3 bases, and 15 bases lay in between. CDR1 is SEHNR, CDR2 FQNEAQ, per germline (reference sequence). CDR3 DNA: TGTGCCAGCAGCTTTACAGGGACGGAGGGCTACGAGCAGTACTTC. Its protein is CASSFTGTEGYEQYF.

The chain links TRBV29-1 to TRBJ2-3; D is unresolved. The CDR3 consists of 11 residues. The V gene lost 7 bases and the J gene lost 6 bases, with 11 bases spanning the gap. The germline CDR1 and CDR2 sequences are SQVTM and ANQGSEA. Here the CDR3 DNA reads TGCAGCGGTGCGAATAGGGATACGCAGTATTTT. Its protein is CSGANRDTQYF.

This clone appeared many times. The chain carries TRBV10-3 and TRBJ2-1; the match to TRBD1 covers 7 bases. Germline CDR1 and CDR2: ENHRY and SYGVKD. The V segment lost 0 bases and the J segment 6 bases; nucleotides outside the gene matches: 8. This CDR3 has 16 amino acids. CDR3 coding DNA: TGTGCCATCAGTGAGTCTGGGCACACAGGGGTCAATGAGCAGTTCTTC. Its translation: CAISESGHTGVNEQFF.

CDR3 loop: CASSSTLGLGKLFF. In nucleotides, the CDR3 is TGTGCCAGCAGTTCTACTCTCGGTCTCGGAAAACTGTTTTTT. The V call is TRBV28, the J call TRBJ1-4; unclear D gene. The CDR3 runs to 14 residues. Trimming removed 4 bases at V and 10 bases at J, with 16 bases between. Germline values: CDR1 MDHEN, CDR2 SYDVKM.

A few counts support this clone. The rearrangement links TRBV18 to TRBJ2-2; the D gene is possibly TRBD1 (6 bases). Trimming stripped 3 bases from V and 5 bases from J, with 22 bases between. CDR1 is KGHSH, CDR2 LQKENI, per germline. The CDR3 has 18 amino acids. The CDR3 loop is CASSPILGIRGRTGELFF. The CDR3 coding sequence is TGTGCCAGCTCACCTATCCTAGGCATCAGGGGTCGGACCGGGGAGCTGTTTTTT.

The CDR3 here is CASSEYRQGDEQFF. The CDR3, as DNA: TGTGCCAGCAGTGAATATAGACAGGGGGATGAGCAGTTCTTC. This chain uses TRBV25-1 with TRBJ2-1; 9 bases map to TRBD1. This CDR3 region has 14 residues. Germline trimming cut 0 bases from V and 8 bases from J; bases unmatched to any gene: 2. CDR1 and CDR2 (germline): MGHDK, SYGVNS.

The genes are TRBV6-1 and TRBJ2-3; 8 nucleotides line up with TRBD2. The junction had 4 bases not matched to a gene; V was cut back by 0 bases and J by 2 bases. This CDR3 comprises 16 residues. Germline V gene sequence: CDR1 MNHNS, CDR2 SASEGT. CDR3: CASSEALAGYTDTQYF. The CDR3 nucleotides are TGTGCCAGCAGTGAAGCTCTAGCGGGTTACACAGATACGCAGTATTTT.

As for this clone: This same CDR3 is encoded by further DNA sequences in the sample. V gene TRBV20-1 combines with J gene TRBJ2-5; 7 bases agree with TRBD2. Germline loops: CDR1 DFQATT, CDR2 SNEGSKA (reference sequence). The CDR3 consists of 11 residues. The V gene end was trimmed by 6 bases and the J gene end by 4 bases; junction bases not matched to a gene: 2. This CDR3 is CSARLAETQYF. CDR3 in DNA: TGCAGTGCCAGACTAGCAGAGACCCAGTACTTC.

This chain uses TRBV4-1 with TRBJ2-7, with D possibly being TRBD1 (6 bases). CDR1 and CDR2 from the germline V gene are MGHRA and YSYEKL. The CDR3 runs to 17 residues. Trimming removed 2 bases at V and 4 bases at J, with 21 bases between. CDR3 nucleotide sequence: TGCGCCAGCAGCCAAATGTTACAGGGTAACCGTAAATACGAGCAGTACTTC. Translation gives CASSQMLQGNRKYEQYF.